This TCR beta chain stems from a study of response to subunit inactivated influenza vaccine. Notes on the study in general: There was a suggestion from the authors that each seasonal influenza vaccination recruits few new T cells.

This CDR3 region has 18 residues. Trimming removed 6 bases from V and 0 bases from J, with 21 bases in between. As concerns this clonotype: Its matching antigen is unknown.

MiXCR, applied by TCRdb to the RT-PCR reads, yields one record per CDR3 protein. The data hold about 170,000 distinct CDR3 sequences, with around 12% observed a single time. In addition, the sample was reused for a study of T cells expressing NK-cell markers. As reported in that work: Making the TCR beta cDNA relied on 5'RACE template switching with UMIs. Just one sequenced donor of eight was HCMV-seronegative, while seven were seropositive. NKG2C+ dominant clonotypes from 5 to 7 donors made up about 1.0-8% of CD8+ T cells.

This sequence was found in a middle-aged man who received an inactivated influenza vaccine. The chain combines TRBV12-3 or TRBV12-4 with TRBJ2-1; a weak D match, TRBD1 (6 bases). Sequenced here: CD8+ T cells sorted from PBMCs, sampled approximately 13 days after vaccination. For the CDR3, the DNA is TGTGCCAGCAGCACACCCCCGGGGACACCGGACTCCTACAATGAGCAGTTCTTC. This codes for CASSTPPGTPDSYNEQFF.